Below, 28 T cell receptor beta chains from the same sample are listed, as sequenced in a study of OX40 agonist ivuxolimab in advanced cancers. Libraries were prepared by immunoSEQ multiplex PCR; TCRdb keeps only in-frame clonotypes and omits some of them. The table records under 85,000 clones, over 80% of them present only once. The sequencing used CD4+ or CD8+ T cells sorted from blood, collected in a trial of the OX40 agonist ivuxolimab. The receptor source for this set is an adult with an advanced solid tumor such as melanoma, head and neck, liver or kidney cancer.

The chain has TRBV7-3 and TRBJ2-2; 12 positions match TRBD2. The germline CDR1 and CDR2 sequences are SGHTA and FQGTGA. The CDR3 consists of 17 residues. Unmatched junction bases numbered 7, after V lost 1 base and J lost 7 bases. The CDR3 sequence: CASSLSASGRAHGELFF. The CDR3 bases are TGTGCCAGCAGCTTAAGTGCTAGCGGGAGGGCCCACGGGGAGCTGTTTTTT.

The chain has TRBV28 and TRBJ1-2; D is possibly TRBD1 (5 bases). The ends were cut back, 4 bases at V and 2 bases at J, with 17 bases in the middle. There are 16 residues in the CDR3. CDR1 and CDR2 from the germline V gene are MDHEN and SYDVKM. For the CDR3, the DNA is TGTGCCAGCAGTTCAGCCTCTCCCAGGGCCAACTATGGCTACACCTTC. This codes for CASSSASPRANYGYTF.

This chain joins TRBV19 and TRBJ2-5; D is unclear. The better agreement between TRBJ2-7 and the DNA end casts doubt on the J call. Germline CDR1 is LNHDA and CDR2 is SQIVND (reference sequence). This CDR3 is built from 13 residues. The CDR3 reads CASRISGGDEQYF. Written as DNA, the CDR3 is TGTGCCAGTAGGATCTCGGGTGGTGACGAGCAGTACTTC.

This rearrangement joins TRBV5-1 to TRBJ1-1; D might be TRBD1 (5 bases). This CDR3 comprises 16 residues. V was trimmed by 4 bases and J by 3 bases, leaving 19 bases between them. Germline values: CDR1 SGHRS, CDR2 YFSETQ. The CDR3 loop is CASSRGEPLRDTEAFF. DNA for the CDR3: TGCGCCAGCAGCCGGGGGGAACCTCTAAGGGACACTGAAGCTTTCTTT.

The CDR3 loop reads CASEWRGSGNTIYF. In DNA form, the CDR3 reads TGTGCCTCCGAGTGGAGGGGCTCTGGAAACACCATATATTTT. V gene TRBV30 combines with J gene TRBJ1-3; possible D gene TRBD1, 5 bases. The CDR3 is made up of 14 amino acids. Germline CDR1 and CDR2: GTSNPN and SVGIG (reference sequence). With 7 bases removed from V and 0 bases from J, the gap between germline ends came to 13 bases.

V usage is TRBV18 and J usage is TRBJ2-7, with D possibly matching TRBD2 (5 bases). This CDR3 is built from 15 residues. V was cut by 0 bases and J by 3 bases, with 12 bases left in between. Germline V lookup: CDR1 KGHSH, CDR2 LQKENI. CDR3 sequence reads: CASSPPSSGNYEQYF. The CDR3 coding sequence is TGTGCCAGCTCACCACCGAGCAGCGGCAACTACGAGCAGTACTTC.

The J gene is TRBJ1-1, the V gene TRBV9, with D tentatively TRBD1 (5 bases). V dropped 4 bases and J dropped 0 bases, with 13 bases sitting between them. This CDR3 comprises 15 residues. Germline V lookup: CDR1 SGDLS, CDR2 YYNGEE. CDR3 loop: CASSPQQGMNTEAFF. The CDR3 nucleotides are TGTGCCAGCAGCCCCCAGCAGGGAATGAACACTGAAGCTTTCTTT.

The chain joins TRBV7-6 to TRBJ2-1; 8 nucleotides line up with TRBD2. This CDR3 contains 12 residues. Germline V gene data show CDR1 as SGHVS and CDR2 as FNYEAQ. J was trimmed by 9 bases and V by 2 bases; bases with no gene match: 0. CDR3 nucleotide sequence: TGTGCCAGCAGCTTAAGCGGGAGTGAGCAGTTCTTC. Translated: CASSLSGSEQFF.

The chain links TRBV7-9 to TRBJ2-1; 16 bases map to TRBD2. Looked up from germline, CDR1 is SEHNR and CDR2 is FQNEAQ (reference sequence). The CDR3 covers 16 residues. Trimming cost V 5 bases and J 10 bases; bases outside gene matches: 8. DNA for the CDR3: TGTGCCAGCAGCATGACTCCGGGACTAGCGGGAGGGGAGCAGTTCTTC. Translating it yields CASSMTPGLAGGEQFF.

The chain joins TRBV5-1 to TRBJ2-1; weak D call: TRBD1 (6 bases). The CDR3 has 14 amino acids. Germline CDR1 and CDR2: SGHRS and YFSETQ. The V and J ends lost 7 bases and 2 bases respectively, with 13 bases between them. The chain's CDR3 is CASGPGTTYNEQFF. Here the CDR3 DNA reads TGCGCCAGCGGCCCCGGGACAACCTACAATGAGCAGTTCTTC. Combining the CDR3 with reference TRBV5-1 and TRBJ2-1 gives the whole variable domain KAGVTQTPRYLIKTRGQQVTLSCSPISGHRSVSWYQQTPGQGLQFLFEYFSETQRNKGNFPGRFSGRQFSNSRSEMNVSTLELGDSALYLCASGPGTTYNEQFFGPGTRLTVL.

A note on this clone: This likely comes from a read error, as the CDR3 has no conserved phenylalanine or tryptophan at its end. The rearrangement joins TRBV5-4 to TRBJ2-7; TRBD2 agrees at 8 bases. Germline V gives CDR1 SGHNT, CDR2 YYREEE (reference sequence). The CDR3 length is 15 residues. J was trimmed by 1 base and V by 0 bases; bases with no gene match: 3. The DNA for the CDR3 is TGTGCCAGCAGCTTGGAGCGGGAGCGGTCCTACGAGCAGTACCTC. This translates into CASSLERERSYEQYL.

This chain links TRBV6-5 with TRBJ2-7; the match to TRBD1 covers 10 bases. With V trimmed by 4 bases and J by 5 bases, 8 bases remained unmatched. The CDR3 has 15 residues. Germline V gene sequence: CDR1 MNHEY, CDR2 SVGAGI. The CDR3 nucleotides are TGTGCCAGCAGTTCCCGACAGGGGGCTACCAACGAGCAGTACTTC. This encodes CASSSRQGATNEQYF.

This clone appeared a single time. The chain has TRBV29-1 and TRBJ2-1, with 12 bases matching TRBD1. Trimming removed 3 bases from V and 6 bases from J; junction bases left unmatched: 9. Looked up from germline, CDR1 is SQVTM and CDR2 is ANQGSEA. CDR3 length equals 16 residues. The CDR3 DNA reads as TGCAGCGTTGAGTCCGGGACAGGGGGCGTAGGCAATGAGCAGTTCTTC. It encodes CSVESGTGGVGNEQFF.

This CDR3 is CASSQVTENQPQHF. The CDR3 region has the DNA TGCGCCAGCAGCCAAGTGACGGAGAATCAGCCCCAGCATTTT. V is TRBV4-1 and J is TRBJ1-5, with unresolved D. The V and J ends lost 1 base and 4 bases respectively, with 8 bases between them. CDR3 length: 14 residues. Germline CDR1 and CDR2: MGHRA and YSYEKL.

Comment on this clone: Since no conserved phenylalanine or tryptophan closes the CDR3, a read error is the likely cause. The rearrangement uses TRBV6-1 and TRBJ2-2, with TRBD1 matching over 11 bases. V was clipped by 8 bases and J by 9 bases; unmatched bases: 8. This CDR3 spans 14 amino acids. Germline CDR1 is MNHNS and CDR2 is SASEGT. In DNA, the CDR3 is TGTGCCAGCGAGGGACAGGGGGTTTGGAGGGAGCTGTTTTCT. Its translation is CASEGQGVWRELFS.

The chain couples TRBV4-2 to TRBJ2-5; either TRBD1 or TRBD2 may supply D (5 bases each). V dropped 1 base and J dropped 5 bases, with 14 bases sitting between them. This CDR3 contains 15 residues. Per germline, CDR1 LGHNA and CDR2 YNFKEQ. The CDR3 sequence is CASSQGDASRETQYF. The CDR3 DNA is TGTGCCAGCAGCCAAGGGGACGCTAGCCGGGAGACCCAGTACTTC.

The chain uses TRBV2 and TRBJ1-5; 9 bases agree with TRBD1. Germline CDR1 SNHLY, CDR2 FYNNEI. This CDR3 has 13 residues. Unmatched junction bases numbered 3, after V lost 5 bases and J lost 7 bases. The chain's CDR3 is CASSWDRDQPQHF. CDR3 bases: TGTGCCAGCAGTTGGGACAGGGACCAGCCCCAGCATTTT.

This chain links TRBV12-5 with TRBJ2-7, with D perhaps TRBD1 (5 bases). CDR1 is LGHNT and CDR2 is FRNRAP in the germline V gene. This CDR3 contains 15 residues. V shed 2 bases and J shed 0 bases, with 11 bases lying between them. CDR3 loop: CASGLRGRSSYEQYF. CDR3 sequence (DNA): TGTGCTAGTGGTTTGAGGGGTCGTTCCTCCTACGAGCAGTACTTC.

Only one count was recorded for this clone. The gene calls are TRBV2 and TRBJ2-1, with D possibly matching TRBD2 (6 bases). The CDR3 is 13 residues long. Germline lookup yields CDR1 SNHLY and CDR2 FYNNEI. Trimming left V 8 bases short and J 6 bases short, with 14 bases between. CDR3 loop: CASQPGGSNEQFF. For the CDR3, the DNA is TGTGCCAGCCAACCCGGGGGTAGCAATGAGCAGTTCTTC.

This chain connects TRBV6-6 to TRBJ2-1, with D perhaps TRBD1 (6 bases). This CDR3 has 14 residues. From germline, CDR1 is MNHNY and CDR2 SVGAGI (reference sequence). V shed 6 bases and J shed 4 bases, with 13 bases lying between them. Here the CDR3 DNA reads TGTGCCAGCAGGGCCGGGACACAGTACAATGAGCAGTTCTTC. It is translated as CASRAGTQYNEQFF.

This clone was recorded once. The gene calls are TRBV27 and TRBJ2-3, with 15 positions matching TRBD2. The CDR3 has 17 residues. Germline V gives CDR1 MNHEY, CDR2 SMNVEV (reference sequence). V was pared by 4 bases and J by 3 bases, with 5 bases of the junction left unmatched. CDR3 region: CASSSGTSGRLTDTQYF. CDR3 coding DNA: TGTGCCAGCAGTTCCGGGACTAGCGGGAGGTTGACAGATACGCAGTATTTT.

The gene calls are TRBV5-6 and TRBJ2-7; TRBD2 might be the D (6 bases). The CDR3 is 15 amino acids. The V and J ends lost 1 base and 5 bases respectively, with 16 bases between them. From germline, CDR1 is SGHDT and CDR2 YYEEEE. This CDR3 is CASSLTRAGLHEQYF. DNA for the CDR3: TGTGCCAGCAGCTTGACCCGAGCGGGTTTACACGAGCAGTACTTC.

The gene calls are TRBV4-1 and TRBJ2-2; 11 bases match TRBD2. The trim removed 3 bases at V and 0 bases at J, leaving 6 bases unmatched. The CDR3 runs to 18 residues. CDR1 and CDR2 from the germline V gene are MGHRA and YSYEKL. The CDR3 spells CASSQGTSGVTNTGELFF. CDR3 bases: TGCGCCAGCAGCCAGGGGACTAGCGGAGTTACGAACACCGGGGAGCTGTTTTTT.

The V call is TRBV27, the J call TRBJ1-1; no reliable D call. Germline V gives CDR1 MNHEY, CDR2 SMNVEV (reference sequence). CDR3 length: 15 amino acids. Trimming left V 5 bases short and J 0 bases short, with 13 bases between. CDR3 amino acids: CASSTLEGVNTEAFF. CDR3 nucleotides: TGTGCCAGCAGTACCCTAGAGGGTGTGAACACTGAAGCTTTCTTT.

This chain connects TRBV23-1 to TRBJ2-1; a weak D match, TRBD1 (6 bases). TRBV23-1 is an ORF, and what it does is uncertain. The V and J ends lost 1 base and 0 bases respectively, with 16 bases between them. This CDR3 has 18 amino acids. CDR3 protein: CASSQWTAEKRSYNEQFF. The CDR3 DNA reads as TGCGCCAGCAGTCAATGGACAGCGGAAAAACGCTCCTACAATGAGCAGTTCTTC.

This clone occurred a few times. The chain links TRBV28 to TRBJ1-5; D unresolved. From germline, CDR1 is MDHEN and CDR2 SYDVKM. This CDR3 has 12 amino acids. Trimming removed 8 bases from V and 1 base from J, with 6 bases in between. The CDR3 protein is CASCESNQPQHF. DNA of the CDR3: TGTGCCAGCTGTGAGAGCAATCAGCCCCAGCATTTT.

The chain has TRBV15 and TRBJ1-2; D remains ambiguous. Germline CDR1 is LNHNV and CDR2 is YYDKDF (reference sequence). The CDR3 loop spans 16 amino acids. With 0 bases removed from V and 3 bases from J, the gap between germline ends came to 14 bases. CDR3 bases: TGTGCCACCAGCAGAGATAGTCGTGTCGTCGACTATGGCTACACCTTC. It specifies CATSRDSRVVDYGYTF.

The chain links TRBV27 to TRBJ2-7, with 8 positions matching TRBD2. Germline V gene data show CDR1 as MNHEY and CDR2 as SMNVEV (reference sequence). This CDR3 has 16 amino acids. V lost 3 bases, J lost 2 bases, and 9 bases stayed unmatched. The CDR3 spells CASSFLSAGLAYEQYF. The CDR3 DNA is TGTGCCAGCAGTTTTTTATCGGCGGGACTAGCCTACGAGCAGTACTTC.